Below are 11 T cell receptor beta chains sequenced from a single sample in a study of T cells in Graves' hyperthyroidism and ophthalmopathy. There were TCR beta CDR3 regions amplified from RNA transcripts. An initial round of RT-PCR targeting the TCR CDR3 relied on the HTBI primer set. TCRdb processed the multiplex PCR reads anew with MiXCR; each CDR3 protein has one entry. The sample records around 400,000 distinct CDR3 sequences, 20% to 30% being singletons. Material: blood. The receptors derive from a man aged 45-60 years with Graves' hyperthyroidism.

J is TRBJ2-1 and V is TRBV2; D perhaps matches TRBD2 (5 bases). CDR3 length equals 13 residues. Trimming took 8 bases from V and 4 from J, leaving 12 bases between them. The V gene's germline CDR1 is SNHLY and CDR2 FYNNEI. The CDR3 DNA sequence: TGTGCCAGCTATAGCGCTTATTACAATGAGCAGTTCTTC. Protein product: CASYSAYYNEQFF. The whole variable domain, remainder taken from reference TRBV2 and TRBJ2-1, is EPEVTQTPSHQVTQMGQEVILRCVPISNHLYFYWYRQILGQKVEFLVSFYNNEISEKSEIFDDQFSVERPDGSNFTLKIRSTKLEDSAMYFCASYSAYYNEQFFGPGTRLTVL.

This clonotype was seen only a few times. This chain links TRBV28 with TRBJ1-1, with a weak D call TRBD1 (6 bases). Germline V gene data show CDR1 as MDHEN and CDR2 as SYDVKM. V gave up 8 bases and J gave up 6 bases, with 16 bases separating them. The length of the CDR3 is 13 residues. The CDR3 DNA reads TGTGCCAGCCGGGACACCGTGGGAGCTGAAGCTTTCTTT. It yields the protein CASRDTVGAEAFF.

This clonotype was observed many times. The V and J genes are TRBV5-5 and TRBJ1-1; weak D call: TRBD1 (5 bases). The CDR3 is made up of 14 amino acids. CDR1 and CDR2 (germline): SGHKS, YYEKEE (reference sequence). Trimming took off 0 bases at V and 4 bases at J, with 10 bases between the two ends. In DNA form, the CDR3 reads TGTGCCAGCAGCTTGGTGGGCAGGGCCACTGAAGCTTTCTTT. Translating gives CASSLVGRATEAFF.

Only a few counts were recorded for this clonotype. This chain links TRBV3-1 with TRBJ2-1, with 10 bases matching TRBD2. Germline V gene lookup returns CDR1 LGHDT and CDR2 YNNKEL (reference sequence). This CDR3 is 15 amino acids long. Losses at the gene ends were 10 bases for V and 6 bases for J; bases not matched to a gene: 12. DNA of the CDR3: TGTGCCACCAGTGAGCCTAGCGGGAGTCTCAATGAGCAGTTCTTC. The encoded protein is CATSEPSGSLNEQFF.

The chain carries TRBV15 and TRBJ1-1; D gene uncertain. The CDR3 length is 10 residues. Germline CDR1 and CDR2: LNHNV and YYDKDF (reference sequence). The CDR3 DNA is TGTGGTGTTGGGGACACTGAAGCTTTCTTT. Its protein is CGVGDTEAFF.

The chain employs TRBV9 and TRBJ2-7; no reliable D call. CDR1 SGDLS and CDR2 YYNGEE come from the germline V gene. The CDR3 contains 13 residues. Trimming stripped 0 bases from V and 1 base from J, with 5 bases between. In DNA, the CDR3 is TGTGCCAGCAGCGTAGAAGAGTCCTACGAGCAGTACTTC. Protein product: CASSVEESYEQYF.

The chain employs TRBV19 and TRBJ2-2, with D unclear. V lost 3 bases and J lost 6, with 8 bases in between. The CDR3 length is 13 residues. Germline lookup yields CDR1 LNHDA and CDR2 SQIVND (reference sequence). The CDR3 loop is CASSMERSGELFF. For the CDR3, the DNA is TGTGCCAGTAGTATGGAGCGATCCGGGGAGCTGTTTTTT.

The V call is TRBV11-3, the J call TRBJ2-1; 11 bases match TRBD2. V shed 2 bases and J 8 bases; nucleotides not matched to a gene: 8. The CDR3 extends over 16 amino acids. CDR1 is SGHNT, CDR2 YENEEA, per germline. CDR3 sequence: CASSLTFTSGSDEQFF. In nucleotides, the CDR3 is TGTGCCAGCAGCTTAACGTTTACTAGCGGGAGCGATGAGCAGTTCTTC.

This clonotype was counted a few times. The chain recombines TRBV7-9 with TRBJ2-5; 7 bases agree with TRBD1. In germline, CDR1 is SEHNR, CDR2 FQNEAQ (reference sequence). V gave up 4 bases and J gave up 1 base; unmatched junction bases: 6. The CDR3 spans 15 residues. The CDR3, as DNA: TGTGCCAGCAGCTCGAACCGGGACAGCCAAGAGACCCAGTACTTC. Translating gives CASSSNRDSQETQYF.

This clonotype was recorded only once. A much more abundant neighbour one base away suggests this may be a read error. The genes are TRBV11-1 and TRBJ2-4; no firm D call. The V end lost 3 bases, the J end lost 9 bases, and 15 bases lay between the germline ends. The CDR3 loop spans 14 amino acids. Germline V CDR1 and CDR2: SGHAT, FQDESV (reference sequence). CDR3 sequence (DNA): TGTGCCAGCAGCTTGGTTGGGCAGATGGGCATTCAGTACTTC. Protein sequence: CASSLVGQMGIQYF.

The chain recombines TRBV12-3 or TRBV12-4 with TRBJ1-3; D may be TRBD1 (5 bases). V was pared by 8 bases and J by 2 bases, with 25 bases between. This CDR3 comprises 18 residues. The DNA for the CDR3 is TGTGCCAGCCAGCTCACCCTAGATTCGCAAGGGGCTGGAAACACCATATATTTT. This encodes CASQLTLDSQGAGNTIYF.